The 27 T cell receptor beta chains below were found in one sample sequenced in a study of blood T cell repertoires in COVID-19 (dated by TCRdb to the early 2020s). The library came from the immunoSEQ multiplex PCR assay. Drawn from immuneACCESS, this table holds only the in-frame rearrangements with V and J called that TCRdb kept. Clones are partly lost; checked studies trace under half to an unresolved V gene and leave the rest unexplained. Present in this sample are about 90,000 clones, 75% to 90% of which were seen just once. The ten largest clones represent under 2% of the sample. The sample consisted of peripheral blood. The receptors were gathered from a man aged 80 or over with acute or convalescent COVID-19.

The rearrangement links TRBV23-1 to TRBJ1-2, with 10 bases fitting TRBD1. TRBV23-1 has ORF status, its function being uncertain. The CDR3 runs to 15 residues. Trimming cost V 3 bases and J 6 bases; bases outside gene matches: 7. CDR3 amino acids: CASSHPGQGLHGYTF. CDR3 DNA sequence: TGCGCCAGCAGTCACCCGGGACAGGGGCTGCATGGCTACACCTTC.

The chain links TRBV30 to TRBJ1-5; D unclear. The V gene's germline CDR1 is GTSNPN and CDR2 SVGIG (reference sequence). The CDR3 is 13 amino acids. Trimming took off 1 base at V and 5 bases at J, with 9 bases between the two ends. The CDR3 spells CAWSGGEYQPQHF. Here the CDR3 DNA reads TGTGCCTGGAGTGGTGGGGAGTATCAGCCCCAGCATTTT.

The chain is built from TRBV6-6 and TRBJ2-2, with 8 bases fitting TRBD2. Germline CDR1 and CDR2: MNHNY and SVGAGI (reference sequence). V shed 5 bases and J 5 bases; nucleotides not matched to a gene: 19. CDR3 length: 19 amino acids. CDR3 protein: CASSRRVAGLTAGTGELFF. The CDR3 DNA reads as TGTGCCAGCAGTCGGCGAGTAGCGGGACTGACCGCGGGTACCGGGGAGCTGTTTTTT.

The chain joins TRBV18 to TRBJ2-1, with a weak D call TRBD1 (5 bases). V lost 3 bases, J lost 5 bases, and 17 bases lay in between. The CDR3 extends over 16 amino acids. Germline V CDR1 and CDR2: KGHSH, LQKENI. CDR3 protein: CASSPVHRIDDNEQFF. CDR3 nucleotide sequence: TGTGCCAGCTCACCGGTCCACAGGATAGATGACAATGAGCAGTTCTTC. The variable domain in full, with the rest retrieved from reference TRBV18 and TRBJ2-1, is NAGVMQNPRHLVRRRGQEARLRCSPMKGHSHVYWYRQLPEEGLKFMVYLQKENIIDESGMPKERFSAEFPKEGPSILRIQQVVRGDSAAYFCASSPVHRIDDNEQFFGPGTRLTVL.

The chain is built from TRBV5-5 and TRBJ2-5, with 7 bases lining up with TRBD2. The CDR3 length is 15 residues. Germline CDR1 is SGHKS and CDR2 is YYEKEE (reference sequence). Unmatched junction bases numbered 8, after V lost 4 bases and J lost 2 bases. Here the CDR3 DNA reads TGTGCCAGCAGCCCCCTGGGACTACCACAAGAGACCCAGTACTTC. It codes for CASSPLGLPQETQYF. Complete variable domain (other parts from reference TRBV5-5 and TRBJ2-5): DAGVTQSPTHLIKTRGQQVTLRCSPISGHKSVSWYQQVLGQGPQFIFQYYEKEERGRGNFPDRFSARQFPNYSSELNVNALLLGDSALYLCASSPLGLPQETQYFGPGTRLLVL.

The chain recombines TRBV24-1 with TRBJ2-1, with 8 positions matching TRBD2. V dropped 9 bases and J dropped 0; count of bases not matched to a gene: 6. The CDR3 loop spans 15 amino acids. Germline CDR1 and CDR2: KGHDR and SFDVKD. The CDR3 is CATSSGLSSYNEQFF. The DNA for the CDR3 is TGTGCCACCTCTAGCGGGCTGAGCTCCTACAATGAGCAGTTCTTC.

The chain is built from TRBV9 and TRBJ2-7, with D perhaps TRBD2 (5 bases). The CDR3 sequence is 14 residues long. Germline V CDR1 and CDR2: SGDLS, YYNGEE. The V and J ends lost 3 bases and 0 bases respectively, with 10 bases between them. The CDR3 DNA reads TGTGCCAGCAGCGCCGACGGGAACTCCTACGAGCAGTACTTC. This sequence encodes CASSADGNSYEQYF.

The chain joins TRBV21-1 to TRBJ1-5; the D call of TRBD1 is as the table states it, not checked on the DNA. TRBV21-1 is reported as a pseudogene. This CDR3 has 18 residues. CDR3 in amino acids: CASSLTDRRGYSNQPQHF. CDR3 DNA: TGTGCCAGCAGCTTAACGGACAGGAGAGGGTATAGCAATCAGCCCCAGCATTTT.

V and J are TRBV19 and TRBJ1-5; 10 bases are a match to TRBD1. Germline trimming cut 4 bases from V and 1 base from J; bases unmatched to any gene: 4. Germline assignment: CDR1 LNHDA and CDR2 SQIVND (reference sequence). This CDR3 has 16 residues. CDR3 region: CASSKGQGRSNQPQHF. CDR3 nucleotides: TGTGCCAGTAGTAAGGGACAGGGGCGAAGCAATCAGCCCCAGCATTTT.

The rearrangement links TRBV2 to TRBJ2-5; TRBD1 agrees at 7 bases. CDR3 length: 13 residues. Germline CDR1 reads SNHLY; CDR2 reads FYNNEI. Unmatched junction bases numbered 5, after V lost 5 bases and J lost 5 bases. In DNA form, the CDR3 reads TGTGCCAGCAGTCCACAGGGGTGGGAGACCCAGTACTTC. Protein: CASSPQGWETQYF.

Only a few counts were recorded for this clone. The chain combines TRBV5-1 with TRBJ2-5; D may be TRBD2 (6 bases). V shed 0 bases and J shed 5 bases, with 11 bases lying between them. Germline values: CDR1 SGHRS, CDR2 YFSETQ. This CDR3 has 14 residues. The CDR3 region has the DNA TGCGCCAGCAGCTTGGATCCAGGAGGGGAGACCCAGTACTTC. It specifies CASSLDPGGETQYF. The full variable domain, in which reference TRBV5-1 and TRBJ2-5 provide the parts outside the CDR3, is KAGVTQTPRYLIKTRGQQVTLSCSPISGHRSVSWYQQTPGQGLQFLFEYFSETQRNKGNFPGRFSGRQFSNSRSEMNVSTLELGDSALYLCASSLDPGGETQYFGPGTRLLVL.

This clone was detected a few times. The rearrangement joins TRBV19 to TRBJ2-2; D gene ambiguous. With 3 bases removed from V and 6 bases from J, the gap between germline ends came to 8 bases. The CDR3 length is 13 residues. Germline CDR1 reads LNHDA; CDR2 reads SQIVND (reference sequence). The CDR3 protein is CASSISEPGELFF. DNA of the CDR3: TGTGCCAGTAGTATTTCCGAGCCCGGGGAGCTGTTTTTT.

For the CDR3, the DNA is TGTGCCAGCAGCTTGGGGGGACTAGCGGGAAACAATGAGCAGTTCTTC. It specifies CASSLGGLAGNNEQFF. The V gene is TRBV5-4, the J gene TRBJ2-1; TRBD2 aligns across 13 bases. Unmatched junction bases numbered 2, after V lost 0 bases and J lost 5 bases. The germline V gene has CDR1 SGHNT and CDR2 YYREEE (reference sequence). CDR3 length equals 16 residues.

CDR3 nucleotides: TGTGCCTGGGGGACAACAACTAATGAAAAACTGTTTTTT. Translating it yields CAWGTTTNEKLFF. J is TRBJ1-4 and V is TRBV30, with a tentative D call TRBD1 (6 bases). The CDR3 contains 13 residues. With 5 bases removed from V and 0 bases from J, the gap between germline ends came to 7 bases. The V gene's germline CDR1 is GTSNPN and CDR2 SVGIG (reference sequence).

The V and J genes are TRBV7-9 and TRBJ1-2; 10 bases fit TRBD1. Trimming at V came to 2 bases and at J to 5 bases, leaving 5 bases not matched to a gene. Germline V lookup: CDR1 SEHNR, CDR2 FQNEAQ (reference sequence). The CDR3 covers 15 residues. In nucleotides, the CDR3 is TGTGCCAGCAGCTTAACGACAGGGGGCTCTTATGGCTACACCTTC. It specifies CASSLTTGGSYGYTF.

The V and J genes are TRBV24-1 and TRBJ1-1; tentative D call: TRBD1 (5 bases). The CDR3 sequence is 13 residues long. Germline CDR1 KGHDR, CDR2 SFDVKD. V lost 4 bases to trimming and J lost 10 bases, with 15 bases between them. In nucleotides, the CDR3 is TGTGCCACCAGTGACCCGTTTCGGGGGATAGCTTTCTTT. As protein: CATSDPFRGIAFF.

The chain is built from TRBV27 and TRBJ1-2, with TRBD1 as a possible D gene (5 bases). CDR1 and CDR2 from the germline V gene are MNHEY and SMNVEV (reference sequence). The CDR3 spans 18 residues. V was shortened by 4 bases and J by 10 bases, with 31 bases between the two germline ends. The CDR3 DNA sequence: TGTGCCAGCAGTTCCCTGGGGGTTAGGAGGGGCAGCAGTTTTGACTACACCTTC. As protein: CASSSLGVRRGSSFDYTF.

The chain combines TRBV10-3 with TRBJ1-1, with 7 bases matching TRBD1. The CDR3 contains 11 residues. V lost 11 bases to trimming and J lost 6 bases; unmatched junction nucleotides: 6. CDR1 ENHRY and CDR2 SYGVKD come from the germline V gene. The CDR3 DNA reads TGTGCCTCTACAGGGACAGCTGAAGCTTTCTTT. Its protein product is CASTGTAEAFF.

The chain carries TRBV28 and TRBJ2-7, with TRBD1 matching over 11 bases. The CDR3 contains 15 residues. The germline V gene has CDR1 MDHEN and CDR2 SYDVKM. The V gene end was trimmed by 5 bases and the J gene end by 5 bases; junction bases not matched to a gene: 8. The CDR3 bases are TGTGCCAGCAGTCCGCTAGGACAGGGGGCACACGAGCAGTACTTC. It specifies CASSPLGQGAHEQYF.

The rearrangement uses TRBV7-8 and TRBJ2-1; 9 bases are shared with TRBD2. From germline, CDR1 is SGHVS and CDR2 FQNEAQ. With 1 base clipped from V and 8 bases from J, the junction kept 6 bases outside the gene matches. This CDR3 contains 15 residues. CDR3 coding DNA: TGTGCCAGCAGCTTAGGGACTAGCGAGACCGATGAGCAGTTCTTC. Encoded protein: CASSLGTSETDEQFF.

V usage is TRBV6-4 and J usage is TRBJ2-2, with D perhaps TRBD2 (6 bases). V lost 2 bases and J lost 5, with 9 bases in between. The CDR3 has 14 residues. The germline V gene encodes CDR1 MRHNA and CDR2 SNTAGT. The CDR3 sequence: CASSDLARTGELFF. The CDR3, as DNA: TGTGCCAGCAGTGACCTAGCGAGGACCGGGGAGCTGTTTTTT.

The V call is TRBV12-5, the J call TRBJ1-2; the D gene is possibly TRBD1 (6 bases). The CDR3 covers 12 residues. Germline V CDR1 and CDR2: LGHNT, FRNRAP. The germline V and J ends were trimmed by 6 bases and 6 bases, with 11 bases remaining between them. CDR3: CASGLGGDGYTF. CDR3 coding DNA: TGTGCTAGTGGGCTAGGGGGAGATGGCTACACCTTC.

The CDR3 bases are TGTGCCAGCAGGGGGGACAGCCTGGCGGGGGAGCTGTTTTTT. Protein product: CASRGDSLAGELFF. The chain is built from TRBV5-4 and TRBJ2-2, with 7 bases matching TRBD1. V lost 5 bases, J lost 8 bases, and 9 bases stayed unmatched. In germline, CDR1 is SGHNT, CDR2 YYREEE (reference sequence). The CDR3 is 14 residues long.

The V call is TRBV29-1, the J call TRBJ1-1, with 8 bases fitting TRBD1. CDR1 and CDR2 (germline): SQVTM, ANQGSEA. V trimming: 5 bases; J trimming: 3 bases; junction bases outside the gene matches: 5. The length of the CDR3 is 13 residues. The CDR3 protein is CSVCTGGDTEAFF. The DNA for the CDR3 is TGCAGCGTTTGTACAGGGGGTGACACTGAAGCTTTCTTT.

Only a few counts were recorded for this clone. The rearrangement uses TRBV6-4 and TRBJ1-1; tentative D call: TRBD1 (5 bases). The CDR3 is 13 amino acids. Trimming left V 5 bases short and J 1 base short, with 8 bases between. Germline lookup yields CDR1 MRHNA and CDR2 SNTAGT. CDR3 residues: CASSTTANTEAFF. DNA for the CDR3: TGTGCCAGCAGTACGACAGCGAACACTGAAGCTTTCTTT.

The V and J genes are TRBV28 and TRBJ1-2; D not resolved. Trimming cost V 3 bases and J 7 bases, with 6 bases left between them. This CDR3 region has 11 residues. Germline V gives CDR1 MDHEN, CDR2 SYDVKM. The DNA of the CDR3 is TGTGCCAGCAGTTTCCGAGGTGGCTACACCTTC. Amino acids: CASSFRGGYTF.

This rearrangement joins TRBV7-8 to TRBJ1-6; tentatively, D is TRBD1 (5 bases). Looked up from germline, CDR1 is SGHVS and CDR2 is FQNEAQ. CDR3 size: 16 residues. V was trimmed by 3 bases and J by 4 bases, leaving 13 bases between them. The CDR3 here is CASSLQDKPYNSPLHF. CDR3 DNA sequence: TGTGCCAGCAGCTTGCAGGACAAACCTTATAATTCACCCCTCCACTTT.